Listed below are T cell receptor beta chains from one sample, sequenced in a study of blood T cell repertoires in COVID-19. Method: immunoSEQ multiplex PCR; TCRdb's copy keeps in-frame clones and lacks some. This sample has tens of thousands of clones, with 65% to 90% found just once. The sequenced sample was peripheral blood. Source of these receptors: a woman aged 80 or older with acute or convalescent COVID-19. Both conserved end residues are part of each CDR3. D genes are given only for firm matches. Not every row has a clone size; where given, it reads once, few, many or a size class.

CDR3 protein: CASSLAPWTPSENTEAFF
CDR3 DNA: TGTGCCAGCAGCTTAGCACCATGGACTCCCTCAGAGAACACTGAAGCTTTCTTT
clone size: .
D gene: .
V gene: TRBV7-2
J gene: TRBJ1-1

CDR3 protein: CSVNGQGGGPEAFF
CDR3 DNA: TGCAGCGTTAACGGGCAGGGAGGAGGGCCTGAAGCTTTCTTT
clone size: .
D gene: .
V gene: TRBV29-1
J gene: TRBJ1-1

CDR3 protein: CASRTLDSLDGYTF
CDR3 DNA: TGTGCCAGCAGAACCCTGGACAGCCTGGATGGCTACACCTTC
clone size: .
D gene: .
V gene: TRBV6-5
J gene: TRBJ1-2

CDR3 protein: CASSLFQGAENTEAFF
CDR3 DNA: TGTGCCAGCAGCTTGTTTCAGGGGGCAGAGAACACTGAAGCTTTCTTT
clone size: .
D gene: TRBD1
V gene: TRBV5-6
J gene: TRBJ1-1

CDR3 protein: CSVDKGDTEAFF
CDR3 DNA: TGCAGCGTTGATAAGGGAGACACTGAAGCTTTCTTT
clone size: .
D gene: .
V gene: TRBV29-1
J gene: TRBJ1-1

CDR3 protein: CASSLSGGTYNEQFF
CDR3 DNA: TGCGCCAGCAGCTTAAGTGGGGGGACGTACAATGAGCAGTTCTTC
clone size: .
D gene: .
V gene: TRBV5-1
J gene: TRBJ2-1

CDR3 protein: CASSLQGGRYTF
CDR3 DNA: TGTGCCAGCAGTTTGCAGGGAGGGCGCTACACCTTC
clone size: .
D gene: .
V gene: TRBV12-3/TRBV12-4
J gene: TRBJ1-2

CDR3 protein: CASSNYTGWPGNQPQHF
CDR3 DNA: TGTGCCAGCAGCAACTACACAGGGTGGCCTGGCAATCAGCCCCAGCATTTT
clone size: .
D gene: .
V gene: TRBV7-3
J gene: TRBJ1-5

CDR3 protein: CASTWDRESYTF
CDR3 DNA: TGTGCCAGCACCTGGGACAGGGAAAGCTACACCTTC
clone size: .
D gene: TRBD1
V gene: TRBV12-3/TRBV12-4
J gene: TRBJ1-2

CDR3 protein: CASSLAGRNYGYTF
CDR3 DNA: TGCGCCAGCAGCTTGGCGGGAAGAAACTATGGCTACACCTTC
clone size: once
D gene: .
V gene: TRBV5-1
J gene: TRBJ1-2

CDR3 protein: CASSQDSDRGTQPQHF
CDR3 DNA: TGCGCCAGCAGCCAAGACTCCGACAGGGGAACACAGCCCCAGCATTTT
clone size: .
D gene: TRBD1
V gene: TRBV4-1
J gene: TRBJ1-5

CDR3 protein: CATSRVGGTEAFF
CDR3 DNA: TGTGCCACCAGCAGAGTGGGGGGCACTGAAGCTTTCTTT
clone size: .
D gene: .
V gene: TRBV15
J gene: TRBJ1-1

CDR3 protein: CASSLGLEAFF
CDR3 DNA: TGTGCCAGCAGCTTGGGGCTAGAAGCTTTCTTT
clone size: .
D gene: .
V gene: TRBV12-3/TRBV12-4
J gene: TRBJ1-1

CDR3 protein: CASSSARGFSNTEAFF
CDR3 DNA: TGTGCCAGCAGCTCCGCCAGGGGATTCTCAAACACTGAAGCTTTCTTT
clone size: .
D gene: .
V gene: TRBV7-9
J gene: TRBJ1-1

CDR3 protein: CSASGVETQYF
CDR3 DNA: TGCAGTGCTAGTGGCGTTGAGACCCAGTACTTC
clone size: .
D gene: .
V gene: TRBV20-1
J gene: TRBJ2-5

CDR3 protein: CASSPLDIFLSGNTIYF
CDR3 DNA: TGTGCCAGCTCTCCCCTGGACATCTTCCTCTCTGGAAACACCATATATTTT
clone size: few
D gene: .
V gene: TRBV18
J gene: TRBJ1-3